This TCR beta chain was profiled in a study of CD8+ T cells in alopecia areata. As regards this clone: Its antigen remains unknown.

Following extraction, RNA underwent reverse transcription to cDNA, which served as the sequencing template. Profiled with immunoSEQ multiplex PCR; TCRdb holds only in-frame clones, not every one. The table records some 22,000 clones, 52% of them present only once. Study findings and constraints: Mouse data revealed clearer TCR sharing than patient data did, a gap possibly tied to HLA. Resident alphabeta T-cell populations of normal skin are likewise subject to sequencing in scalp samples. Clonality exceeded that of normal scalp in lesional scalp, most notably in alopecia totalis/universalis.

V was pared by 2 bases and J by 5 bases, with 13 bases between. CDR1 and CDR2 from the germline V gene are MGHRA and YSYEKL. This CDR3 is 15 amino acids long. Sequences were obtained from NKG2D-high CD8+ T cells sorted from blood. V and J are TRBV4-1 and TRBJ1-5, with a weak D call TRBD1 (6 bases). The sequence was obtained from a human donor with alopecia areata. The CDR3 coding sequence is TGCGCCAGCAGCCAAACAGACAGGCCCGATCAGCCCCAGCATTTT. Translated, it gives CASSQTDRPDQPQHF.